This T cell receptor beta chain was profiled in a study of CD8+ T cells in alopecia areata. Study results and caveats: The presence of one nonresponder keeps the tie between baseline CD8+ expansion and response uncertain. Many expanded lesional clones persisted in scalp and blood during tofacitinib.

Sample treatment: oral pan-JAK inhibitor, 5-10 mg twice daily. Comment on this clone: Antigen unknown.

Trimming removed 6 bases from V and 4 bases from J, with 7 bases in between. CDR3 length: 11 residues. Germline lookup yields CDR1 SNHLY and CDR2 FYNNEI. Extraction and reverse transcription of RNA yielded cDNA as the sequencing template. The method was immunoSEQ multiplex PCR; TCRdb's version includes in-frame clones alone and lacks a portion of them. The sample has some 240,000 clones; 50% to 60% are singletons. The source material was CD4+ T cells sorted from blood, sampled at week 4, from a patient treated with tofacitinib. The chain is built from TRBV2 and TRBJ2-7, with D unresolved. The receptor's source is a human donor with alopecia areata. The CDR3 loop is CASSLRYEQYF. CDR3 bases: TGTGCCAGCAGCCTCCGGTACGAGCAGTACTTC.